A single count supports the clone carrying this TCR beta chain. Primers for the PCR totalled 60 Vbeta and 13 Jbeta. Generated by immunoSEQ multiplex PCR, the TCRdb table keeps only in-frame clones and is missing some. The repertoire holds fewer than 150,000 clones, with around 83% as singletons. The CDR3 runs to 14 residues. Trimming removed 0 bases from V and 14 bases from J; junction bases left unmatched: 1. Germline V gene sequence: CDR1 MRHNA, CDR2 SNTAGT. The data originate from a study of cytomegalovirus exposure and HLA in healthy donors. This TCR was recovered from a man aged 40-55 years in good health and CMV-seropositive. V gene TRBV6-4 combines with J gene TRBJ2-1; 16 bases match TRBD2. The sequencing input was PBMCs. The chain's CDR3 is CASSDSGTSGGEFF. CDR3 nucleotides: TGTGCCAGCAGTGACTCAGGGACTAGCGGGGGGGAGTTCTTC.